What follows are 26 T cell receptor beta chains derived from one specimen sequenced in a study of shared clonotypes between healthy human individuals. Profiled with immunoSEQ multiplex PCR; TCRdb holds only in-frame clones, not every one. Among hundreds of thousands of clones listed, 73% were seen once. Sequenced input: memory CD4+ T cells sorted from blood. Specified subset: CD45RA-negative fraction. These receptors originate from a woman aged 25 to 39 in good health.

This clone was seen a handful of times. This chain uses TRBV5-1 with TRBJ2-7; 7 nucleotides match TRBD1. In germline, CDR1 is SGHRS, CDR2 YFSETQ. J was trimmed by 5 bases and V by 0 bases; bases with no gene match: 5. The CDR3 loop spans 14 amino acids. The CDR3 loop is CASSLGDRAHEQYF. CDR3 nucleotide sequence: TGCGCCAGCAGCTTGGGAGACAGGGCCCACGAGCAGTACTTC.

The gene calls are TRBV19 and TRBJ2-2; D is uncertain. This CDR3 comprises 13 residues. CDR1 and CDR2 (germline): LNHDA, SQIVND (reference sequence). This CDR3 is CVTGPANTGELFF. CDR3 in DNA: TGTGTCACTGGCCCCGCGAACACCGGGGAGCTGTTTTTT.

V and J are TRBV29-1 and TRBJ2-4; D is perhaps TRBD2 (7 bases). The CDR3 contains 15 residues. Germline assignment: CDR1 SQVTM and CDR2 ANQGSEA. Trimming pared 4 bases from V and 1 base from J, leaving 14 bases between. The CDR3 nucleotides read TGCAGCGTTGCGGACAGCGGGACCGCCAAAAACATTCAGTACTTC. As protein: CSVADSGTAKNIQYF.

V usage is TRBV6-4 and J usage is TRBJ2-1; possible D gene TRBD1, 5 bases. This CDR3 contains 13 residues. CDR1 MRHNA and CDR2 SNTAGT come from the germline V gene. The V gene lost 5 bases and the J gene lost 5 bases, with 10 bases spanning the gap. The CDR3 spells CASSRTLNNEQFF. CDR3 DNA: TGTGCCAGCAGTAGGACACTCAACAATGAGCAGTTCTTC.

This clone appeared a few times. The chain links TRBV19 to TRBJ2-1; D possibly corresponds to TRBD2 (6 bases). V dropped 2 bases and J dropped 2 bases, with 19 bases sitting between them. CDR3 length: 18 amino acids. The germline V gene has CDR1 LNHDA and CDR2 SQIVND (reference sequence). The CDR3 DNA follows: TGTGCCAGTAGTATAAGGGGCTCCGGTAGCGGCACCTACAATGAGCAGTTCTTC. Translated, it gives CASSIRGSGSGTYNEQFF. The full variable domain, rest sourced from reference TRBV19 and TRBJ2-1, is DGGITQSPKYLFRKEGQNVTLSCEQNLNHDAMYWYRQDPGQGLRLIYYSQIVNDFQKGDIAEGYSVSREKKESFPLTVTSAQKNPTAFYLCASSIRGSGSGTYNEQFFGPGTRLTVL.

The rearrangement joins TRBV28 to TRBJ2-7; TRBD2 matches at 7 bases. Germline assignment: CDR1 MDHEN and CDR2 SYDVKM. V dropped 1 base and J dropped 0; count of bases not matched to a gene: 6. This CDR3 is 16 amino acids long. CDR3: CASSLFPGGSSYEQYF. As DNA, the CDR3 is TGTGCCAGCAGTTTATTTCCAGGCGGGAGCTCCTACGAGCAGTACTTC.

The chain links TRBV2 to TRBJ2-5; 13 bases match TRBD2. V gave up 8 bases and J gave up 1 base; unmatched junction bases: 10. The CDR3 contains 17 residues. Germline-derived CDR1 and CDR2 are SNHLY and FYNNEI. The CDR3 sequence is CASLGLAGVLSQETQYF. The CDR3 DNA reads as TGTGCCAGCCTCGGACTAGCGGGAGTTCTATCCCAAGAGACCCAGTACTTC.

This chain connects TRBV4-1 to TRBJ2-5, with 8 bases matching TRBD2. After removal of 4 bases from V and 6 bases from J, the junction contained 13 bases not matched to a gene. The CDR3 is 16 amino acids. Looked up from germline, CDR1 is MGHRA and CDR2 is YSYEKL. The CDR3 DNA reads TGCGCCAGCAGCCCCTCCTTTGGTAGCGGGGTAAAGACCCAGTACTTC. As protein: CASSPSFGSGVKTQYF.

The chain combines TRBV19 with TRBJ1-2; 9 nucleotides agree with TRBD1. Per germline, CDR1 LNHDA and CDR2 SQIVND (reference sequence). Losses at the gene ends were 8 bases for V and 4 bases for J; bases not matched to a gene: 11. The CDR3 sequence is 15 residues long. The chain's CDR3 is CASSSGQGMSYGYTF. In nucleotides, the CDR3 is TGTGCCAGTTCCTCCGGACAGGGGATGTCCTATGGCTACACCTTC.

V gene TRBV19 combines with J gene TRBJ2-2, with 7 positions matching TRBD2. The ends lost 7 bases at V and 6 bases at J; junction bases unmatched: 11. Germline assignment: CDR1 LNHDA and CDR2 SQIVND (reference sequence). This CDR3 has 15 residues. CDR3 amino acids: CASTGWSGAPGELFF. The CDR3 DNA reads TGTGCCAGTACCGGGTGGAGCGGGGCCCCCGGGGAGCTGTTTTTT.

This rearrangement joins TRBV7-9 to TRBJ1-2; no reliable D call. Germline V gives CDR1 SEHNR, CDR2 FQNEAQ (reference sequence). V shed 5 bases and J shed 4 bases, with 14 bases lying between them. The CDR3 loop spans 14 amino acids. CDR3 nucleotides: TGTGCCAGCAGCCCGACCCGGCGTACCTATGGCTACACCTTC. Protein: CASSPTRRTYGYTF.

The chain couples TRBV7-8 to TRBJ2-5; D is perhaps TRBD1 (6 bases). V was shortened by 4 bases and J by 3 bases, with 9 bases between the two germline ends. The CDR3 loop spans 13 amino acids. Germline assignment: CDR1 SGHVS and CDR2 FQNEAQ. In DNA, the CDR3 is TGTGCCAGCAGCTATGGACAGAAAGAGACCCAGTACTTC. Translating gives CASSYGQKETQYF.

The chain recombines TRBV28 with TRBJ2-7; 9 nucleotides match TRBD1. Germline V CDR1 and CDR2: MDHEN, SYDVKM. The CDR3 consists of 14 residues. Trimming took 6 bases from V and 2 from J; bases not matched to a gene: 5. CDR3 nucleotides: TGTGCCAGCAGGGGACAGGGCACCACCTACGAGCAGTACTTC. It encodes CASRGQGTTYEQYF.

The chain carries TRBV4-2 and TRBJ2-1; D not certain. Germline V gene sequence: CDR1 LGHNA, CDR2 YNFKEQ. The CDR3 totals 17 residues. V was shortened by 3 bases and J by 3 bases, with 18 bases between the two germline ends. The CDR3 protein is CASSHSRGPTSYNEQFF. DNA of the CDR3: TGTGCCAGCAGCCACTCAAGAGGTCCTACCAGCTACAATGAGCAGTTCTTC.

The chain links TRBV28 to TRBJ2-3; TRBD1 agrees at 9 bases. V was pared by 4 bases and J by 2 bases, with 7 bases of the junction left unmatched. This CDR3 is built from 16 residues. CDR1 MDHEN and CDR2 SYDVKM come from the germline V gene. CDR3 in amino acids: CASSSTGTGHTDTQYF. CDR3 sequence (DNA): TGTGCCAGCAGTTCCACCGGGACAGGGCACACAGATACGCAGTATTTT.

The V gene is TRBV30, the J gene TRBJ2-7; unclear D gene. V was clipped by 0 bases and J by 0 bases, with 6 bases between them. The length of the CDR3 is 13 residues. The germline V gene encodes CDR1 GTSNPN and CDR2 SVGIG (reference sequence). CDR3 sequence (DNA): TGTGCCTGGAGTGTATCCAGCTCCTACGAGCAGTACTTC. Amino acids: CAWSVSSSYEQYF.

The V and J genes are TRBV6-5 and TRBJ1-4; D not resolved. The germline CDR1 and CDR2 sequences are MNHEY and SVGAGI. V lost 3 bases, J lost 7 bases, and 9 bases lay in between. The CDR3 is 13 amino acids. The CDR3 sequence is CASSYIVGEKLFF. CDR3 in DNA: TGTGCCAGCAGTTATATTGTCGGTGAAAAACTGTTTTTT.

The CDR3 DNA reads TGTGCCAGCAGTGAACTAGCGGGAGCGGGCGAGCAGTACTTC. Encoded protein: CASSELAGAGEQYF. The rearrangement links TRBV6-4 to TRBJ2-7, with TRBD2 matching 11 bases. The V gene's germline CDR1 is MRHNA and CDR2 SNTAGT. The V segment lost 3 bases and the J segment 6 bases; nucleotides outside the gene matches: 4. CDR3 size: 14 residues.

Of note for this clone: Other DNA sequences of this sample code for an identical CDR3. The chain couples TRBV5-1 to TRBJ2-2; the match to TRBD2 covers 8 bases. V was pared by 4 bases and J by 0 bases, with 2 bases of the junction left unmatched. CDR3 size: 15 residues. The germline gives CDR1 SGHRS, CDR2 YFSETQ. The CDR3 DNA follows: TGCGCCAGCAGCCCGGGACTAGCGAACACCGGGGAGCTGTTTTTT. It is translated as CASSPGLANTGELFF.

V gene TRBV28 combines with J gene TRBJ2-3; 13 bases match TRBD2. Germline CDR1 and CDR2: MDHEN and SYDVKM. The CDR3 loop spans 16 amino acids. J lost 5 bases, V lost 5 bases, and 7 bases had no gene match. The CDR3: CASSPGTSGEGDTQYF. The CDR3 DNA reads as TGTGCCAGCAGTCCCGGGACTAGCGGGGAGGGAGATACGCAGTATTTT.

The J gene is TRBJ1-5, the V gene TRBV2; the match to TRBD1 covers 10 bases. V was clipped by 4 bases and J by 6 bases; unmatched bases: 9. The germline CDR1 and CDR2 sequences are SNHLY and FYNNEI. This CDR3 contains 16 residues. The DNA for the CDR3 is TGTGCCAGCAGTGGACCTGGGACAGGGGAGAGTCAGCCCCAGCATTTT. Translating gives CASSGPGTGESQPQHF.

The J gene is TRBJ2-3, the V gene TRBV6-5, with 10 positions matching TRBD2. The ends lost 5 bases at V and 0 bases at J; junction bases unmatched: 2. The length of the CDR3 is 15 residues. Germline CDR1 and CDR2: MNHEY and SVGAGI. In DNA form, the CDR3 reads TGTGCCAGCAGTCCTAGCGGGAGAAGCACAGATACGCAGTATTTT. This codes for CASSPSGRSTDTQYF.

This chain uses TRBV5-1 with TRBJ1-1; D remains ambiguous. CDR3 length equals 15 residues. CDR1 and CDR2 (germline): SGHRS, YFSETQ. Trimming removed 7 bases at V and 1 base at J, with 17 bases between. The DNA of the CDR3 is TGCGCCAGCGCCAACCCTTCTACCTCGAACACTGAAGCTTTCTTT. Protein sequence: CASANPSTSNTEAFF.

The rearrangement uses TRBV28 and TRBJ2-4, with 11 bases fitting TRBD2. Looked up from germline, CDR1 is MDHEN and CDR2 is SYDVKM. The CDR3 is made up of 16 amino acids. V was clipped by 2 bases and J by 6 bases; unmatched bases: 6. The chain's CDR3 is CASSLKLAGVGNIQYF. DNA for the CDR3: TGTGCCAGCAGTTTAAAACTAGCGGGAGTAGGAAACATTCAGTACTTC.

This clone appeared a few times. The V call is TRBV27, the J call TRBJ1-1, with D possibly TRBD1 on 6 matching bases. Germline CDR1 reads MNHEY; CDR2 reads SMNVEV (reference sequence). The CDR3 consists of 14 residues. V was shortened by 10 bases and J by 5 bases, with 20 bases between the two germline ends. The CDR3 region is CATSPRDIRTEAFF. The CDR3 bases are TGTGCCACCTCTCCTCGGGACATTCGAACTGAAGCTTTCTTT.

The chain combines TRBV19 with TRBJ1-4, with TRBD1 matching over 8 bases. V trimming: 4 bases; J trimming: 4 bases; junction bases outside the gene matches: 5. CDR1 is LNHDA and CDR2 is SQIVND in the germline V gene (reference sequence). The CDR3 totals 15 residues. The CDR3 DNA sequence: TGTGCCAGTAGTACGGTGGGACAGGTTAATGAAAAACTGTTTTTT. Amino acids: CASSTVGQVNEKLFF.